The 10 T cell receptor beta chains below come from one sample, sequenced in a study of T-cell reconstitution after alpha-beta-depleted transplantation in children. TCRbeta library construction was performed incorporating unique molecular identifiers. One entry per CDR3 protein, called by TCRdb with MiXCR from the PCR reads. The table shows around 370,000 distinct CDR3 sequences, with about 9.3% occurring only once. The starting material was PBMCs from the stem cell graft donor, obtained from the stem cell graft. The receptors derive from a human donor who donated a stem cell graft to a child with acute lymphoblastic leukemia.

This clonotype was picked up a small number of times. The genes are TRBV7-2 and TRBJ1-5; D unclear. The CDR3 runs to 16 residues. Germline V CDR1 and CDR2: SGHTA, FQGNSA. V dropped 5 bases and J dropped 1 base, with 15 bases sitting between them. The CDR3 here is CASSPPSMGSNQPQHF. The CDR3 DNA reads TGTGCCAGCAGCCCACCATCTATGGGAAGCAATCAGCCCCAGCATTTT.

This clonotype has more than one count but fewer than ten. The J gene is TRBJ2-2, the V gene TRBV3-1, with D maybe TRBD2 (5 bases). Trimming removed 10 bases at V and 1 base at J, with 10 bases between. The germline V gene encodes CDR1 LGHDT and CDR2 YNNKEL (reference sequence). The CDR3 loop spans 13 amino acids. The CDR3 region is CAISDLNTGELFF. CDR3 in DNA: TGTGCCATTAGCGACCTGAACACCGGGGAGCTGTTTTTT.

In its sample, this clonotype was seen many times. At one of its ends the junction is not consistent with the germline gene, which may arise from a read error. The CDR3 loop is CASSLGGRSRDTQYF. In nucleotides, the CDR3 is TGTGCCAGCAGCTTGGGCGGGAGAAGCAGAGATACGCAGTATTTT. This chain uses TRBV7-8 with TRBJ2-3; 7 bases fit TRBD2. The CDR3 loop spans 15 amino acids. Germline assignment: CDR1 SGHVS and CDR2 FQNEAQ.

There are many counts of this clonotype. The chain recombines TRBV4-2 with TRBJ1-2; 9 bases align to TRBD1. Germline values: CDR1 LGHNA, CDR2 YNFKEQ. The CDR3 has 14 residues. Trimming took 4 bases from V and 2 from J; bases not matched to a gene: 2. In nucleotides, the CDR3 is TGTGCCAGCAGCCTCGGGACAGGGAACTATGGCTACACCTTC. Translation gives CASSLGTGNYGYTF.

The sample holds many counts of this clonotype. This rearrangement joins TRBV5-1 to TRBJ2-1; D not certain. Looked up from germline, CDR1 is SGHRS and CDR2 is YFSETQ. Trimming pared 0 bases from V and 3 bases from J, leaving 7 bases between. The CDR3 sequence is 14 residues long. The CDR3 loop is CASSLDSNYNEQFF. CDR3 bases: TGCGCCAGCAGCTTGGACTCAAACTACAATGAGCAGTTCTTC.

The chain couples TRBV28 to TRBJ2-5; 7 bases map to TRBD1. Trimming at V came to 11 bases and at J to 4 bases, leaving 19 bases not matched to a gene. The CDR3 spans 16 residues. Per germline, CDR1 MDHEN and CDR2 SYDVKM. The CDR3 sequence is CAVIGTDYPGRETQYF. The CDR3 region has the DNA TGTGCCGTCATAGGGACAGACTATCCCGGGCGAGAGACCCAGTACTTC.

The table lists this clonotype with a few counts. The V and J genes are TRBV7-9 and TRBJ2-1; no firm D call. The CDR3 loop spans 15 amino acids. The V end was cut by 5 bases, the J end by 9 bases, with 20 bases between. Germline V CDR1 and CDR2: SEHNR, FQNEAQ (reference sequence). CDR3 sequence: CASSPPRIARSEQFF. CDR3 nucleotides: TGTGCCAGCAGCCCCCCCCGAATTGCCCGCAGTGAGCAGTTCTTC.

The V call is TRBV28, the J call TRBJ1-1; D perhaps matches TRBD1 (6 bases). CDR1 is MDHEN and CDR2 is SYDVKM in the germline V gene. This CDR3 spans 14 amino acids. Trimming shortened V by 8 bases and J by 3 bases, and 16 bases separated the two germline ends. The CDR3 DNA follows: TGTGCCAGCTACTCGGGAGGGGGGGACACTGAAGCTTTCTTT. It encodes CASYSGGGDTEAFF. Based on the CDR3 plus reference TRBV28 and TRBJ1-1, the full variable domain is DVKVTQSSRYLVKRTGEKVFLECVQDMDHENMFWYRQDPGLGLRLIYFSYDVKMKEKGDIPEGYSVSREKKERFSLILESASTNQTSMYLCASYSGGGDTEAFFGQGTRLTVV.

CDR3 protein: CSALPVTRGDEQFF. CDR3 bases: TGCAGTGCTCTCCCTGTGACCCGTGGGGATGAGCAGTTCTTC. The rearrangement uses TRBV20-1 and TRBJ2-1; D uncertain. Trimming cost V 5 bases and J 8 bases, with 19 bases left between them. The germline CDR1 and CDR2 sequences are DFQATT and SNEGSKA (reference sequence). This CDR3 has 14 amino acids.

This clonotype was counted at least ten times. The chain recombines TRBV19 with TRBJ1-1, with D possibly TRBD1 on 6 matching bases. V lost 3 bases to trimming and J lost 5 bases, with 10 bases between them. This CDR3 contains 13 residues. The germline V gene has CDR1 LNHDA and CDR2 SQIVND (reference sequence). CDR3 sequence: CASSMGAHTEAFF. DNA of the CDR3: TGTGCCAGTAGTATGGGGGCCCATACTGAAGCTTTCTTT. The full variable domain, with the rest looked up from reference TRBV19 and TRBJ1-1, is DGGITQSPKYLFRKEGQNVTLSCEQNLNHDAMYWYRQDPGQGLRLIYYSQIVNDFQKGDIAEGYSVSREKKESFPLTVTSAQKNPTAFYLCASSMGAHTEAFFGQGTRLTVV.